This TCR beta chain was observed in a study of PD-L1 blockade in urothelial cancer (dated by TCRdb to about 2017). Context from the whole study: Therapy was started in the mid-2010s for all patients, and atezolizumab 1,200 mg was administered intravenously every 3 weeks. Blood samples were analyzed 3 weeks after the start of treatment (second dose) and 6 weeks after the start of treatment. Ten or so patients reached durable clinical benefit, while some 19 patients did not. The study, an exploratory multi-omic analysis, examined somatic, immune and clinical correlates of response to PD-L1 blockade with atezolizumab in urothelial cancer. Pretreatment tumor samples and matched peripheral blood, collected serially before and after atezolizumab treatment, underwent TCR sequencing. About nine tenths of the roughly 29 patients were males with bladder-origin urothelial cancer, and about 60% of the roughly 30 reported a prior smoking history. In the same patients who had TCR sequencing, pretreatment tumors also underwent whole exome sequencing and RNA sequencing. An ECOG performance status of 0 or 1 was recorded for the patients, and 0 to 3 prior chemotherapy regimens had been received by the patients. Blood samples gave median yields of approximately 130,000 T cells and some 80,000 unique TCRs, along with a median clonality of 0.080. Some 30 patients had pretreatment blood TCR-seq, some 25 had at least one posttreatment blood collection, and some 25 had tumor TCR-seq. Progression-free survival longer than 6 months counted as durable clinical benefit, and TCR features were additionally tested against both progression-free and overall survival. Results and caveats for the whole study, not just this receptor: At 3 weeks after the start of treatment, tumor-associated TCR clones in peripheral blood had expanded more in patients with durable benefit (n ≈ 24, p = 0.022). Improved progression-free and overall survival was associated with having pretreatment peripheral blood TCR clonality below the median. Because of the small sample size (n ≈ 28) and the many exploratory analyses performed, the results are intended to be regarded as hypothesis-generating.

Details on this clone: Its antigen target is currently unknown. Per-base quality was not reported, and no clone a single base away is much larger than it.

Each PCR received spiked-in synthetic TCR analog templates so that absolute template abundance could be estimated from read counts. Using the immunoSEQ assay, TCRbeta CDR3 regions were amplified from genomic DNA with bias-controlled V and J gene primers. Sequencing of rearranged TCRbeta segments was performed at approximately 20X coverage. Per the authors' processing: Sequencing errors were corrected by clustering and CDR3s were annotated against IMGT to assign V, D and J genes. Downstream analyses used only productive TCRbeta rearrangements and left out out-of-frame or stop-codon sequences. Clonality was computed as one minus Shannon entropy normalized by the log of the number of unique productive sequences. Clones differing between time points or between blood and tumor were identified using Fisher's exact test with Benjamini-Hochberg correction, with an adjusted p below 0.01 applied as the threshold. TCRdb carries this immuneACCESS record with in-frame sequences only. Its versions omit some clonotypes, under half of them owing to an unresolved V gene in the studies checked, with the rest unexplained. D and trimming were read from the DNA, whereas the V and J calls and clone size are those reported in that table. A total of 56,000 or so clones appear in this sample, about 85% of them only once. The ten largest account for less than 20% of the sample.

This specimen's time point label, per the study, means: pretreatment peripheral blood. A total of 25 to 35 patients with locally advanced or metastatic urothelial carcinoma, treated at Memorial Sloan Kettering on a trial protocol, made up the cohort. Peripheral blood mononuclear cells were collected pretreatment and during treatment, at between 1 and 8 total time points per patient. The Qiagen DNeasy Blood extraction kit was used to purify genomic DNA from total PBMCs and tumor samples. PBMCs were collected pretreatment and during treatment, and were isolated and stored as previously described. The source material was PBMCs, sampled around atezolizumab (anti-PD-L1) treatment. This sequence originates from a man between 70 and 80 years old with urothelial cancer.

The DNA sequence is TGCGCCAGCAGCCAAGAACCGAGGGGCGGGAGTAACGAGCAGTACTTC. It codes for CASSQEPRGGSNEQYF. The rearranged segments are TRBV4-1 and TRBJ2-7, with TRBD2 matching 7 junction bases. Inclusive of the bounding cysteine and phenylalanine, the CDR3 is 16 residues long. The kept DNA is CDR3 alone, 48 bases in frame from the first base. V is trimmed back by 0 bases and J by 5 bases, and the junction contains 10 bases that no gene match accounts for. CDR1 and CDR2 were assigned from the germline V gene as MGHRA and YSYEKL.